One sample yielded the 3 T cell receptor beta chains listed below, sequenced in a study of CD8 T cells in Susac syndrome. A quantity of about 0.45 to 1 ug RNA underwent reverse transcription using random hexamers. A single record per CDR3 protein comes from TCRdb applying MiXCR to the immunoSEQ multiplex PCR reads. Among around 190,000 distinct CDR3 sequences listed, about 95% were seen once. The material sequenced was CD8+ T cells from PBMCs. The receptors originated from a human donor with multiple sclerosis.

The chain joins TRBV5-1 to TRBJ2-7, with 9 bases matching TRBD1. With 1 base clipped from V and 1 base from J, the junction kept 3 bases outside the gene matches. Germline assignment: CDR1 SGHRS and CDR2 YFSETQ. The CDR3 is made up of 15 amino acids. CDR3 region: CASSLTTGGSYEQYF. The CDR3 DNA sequence: TGCGCCAGCAGCTTGACGACAGGGGGGTCCTACGAGCAGTACTTC.

V is TRBV29-1 and J is TRBJ2-7; no firm D call. V was shortened by 5 bases and J by 3 bases, with 8 bases between the two germline ends. The CDR3 loop spans 11 amino acids. CDR1 is SQVTM and CDR2 is ANQGSEA in the germline V gene. CDR3 bases: TGCAGCGTTTTTAAGAACTACGAGCAGTACTTC. It translates to CSVFKNYEQYF.

The chain has TRBV3-1 and TRBJ2-7, with TRBD2 identical over 7 bases. Germline values: CDR1 LGHDT, CDR2 YNNKEL (reference sequence). J gave up 5 bases and V 4 bases, and 11 bases lay outside the gene matches. This CDR3 has 15 residues. The CDR3 spells CASSPPGREADEQYF. Written as DNA, the CDR3 is TGTGCCAGCAGCCCACCGGGGAGGGAGGCTGACGAGCAGTACTTC.